The T cell receptor beta chain described here comes from a study of shared clonotypes between healthy human individuals. Assay: immunoSEQ multiplex PCR; the TCRdb copy retains only in-frame clones and omits some. The repertoire includes 300,000 to 400,000 clones, around 67% of them detected once, and more than 9% sits in the top ten. Germline V CDR1 and CDR2: KGHSH, LQKENI. This CDR3 has 16 amino acids. The V end lost 2 bases, the J end lost 2 bases, and 14 bases lay between the germline ends. Sample: memory CD4+ T cells sorted from blood. The sample's subset: CD45RA-negative fraction. The rearrangement joins TRBV18 to TRBJ2-3; D gene ambiguous. The clonotype originates from a man aged 30 to 39 in good health. The CDR3 sequence is CASSPSQAGFTDTQYF. In DNA form, the CDR3 reads TGTGCCAGCTCACCATCCCAGGCCGGTTTCACAGATACGCAGTATTTT.